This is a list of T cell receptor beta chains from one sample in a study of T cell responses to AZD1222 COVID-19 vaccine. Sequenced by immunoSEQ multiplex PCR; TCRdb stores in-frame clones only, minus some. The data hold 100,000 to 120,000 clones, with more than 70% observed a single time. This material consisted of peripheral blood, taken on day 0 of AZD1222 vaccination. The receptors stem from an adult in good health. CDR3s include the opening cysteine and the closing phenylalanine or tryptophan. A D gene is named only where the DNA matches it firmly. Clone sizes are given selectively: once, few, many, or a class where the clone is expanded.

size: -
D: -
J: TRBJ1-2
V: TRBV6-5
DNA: TGTGCCAGCACGGAGGACTATGGCTACACCTTC
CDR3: CASTEDYGYTF

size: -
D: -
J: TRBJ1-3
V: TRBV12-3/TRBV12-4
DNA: TGTGCCAGCAGGGGTTTCCGTGGAAACACCATATATTTT
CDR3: CASRGFRGNTIYF

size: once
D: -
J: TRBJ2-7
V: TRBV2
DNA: TGTGCCAGCGTGCGTGAGTCCGGGTACGAGCAGTACTTC
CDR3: CASVRESGYEQYF

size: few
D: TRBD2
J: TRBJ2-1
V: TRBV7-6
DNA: TGTGCCAGCAGCTTACAGCCCGGGACTAGCGGTCATGAGCAGTTCTTC
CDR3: CASSLQPGTSGHEQFF

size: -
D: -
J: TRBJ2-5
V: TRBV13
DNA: TGTGCCAGCAGCGCCAATTACCAAGAGACCCAGTACTTC
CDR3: CASSANYQETQYF

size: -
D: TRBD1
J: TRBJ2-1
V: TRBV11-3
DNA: TGTGCCAGCAGCCCAAGACAGGGAAAGAGCAATGAGCAGTTCTTC
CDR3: CASSPRQGKSNEQFF

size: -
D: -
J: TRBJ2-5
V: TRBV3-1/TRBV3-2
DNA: TGTGCCAGCAGCCCGAGGGGGTACCAAGAGACCCAGTACTTC
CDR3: CASSPRGYQETQYF

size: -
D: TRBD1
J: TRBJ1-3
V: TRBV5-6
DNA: TGTGCCAGCAGCTTGGCGACAGGGTGGGTCCCTGGAAACACCATATATTTT
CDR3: CASSLATGWVPGNTIYF

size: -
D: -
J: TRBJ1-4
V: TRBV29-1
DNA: TGCAGCGTTGAAGACACGAGTTGGGCAACTAATGAAAAACTGTTTTTT
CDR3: CSVEDTSWATNEKLFF

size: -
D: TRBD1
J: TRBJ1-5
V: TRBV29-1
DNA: TGCAGCGTGACGGGACAGGGAGGGCCCCAGCATTTT
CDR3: CSVTGQGGPQHF

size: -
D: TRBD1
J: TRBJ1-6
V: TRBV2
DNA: TGTGCCAGCCAGACAGGGGATTATAATTCACCCCTCCACTTT
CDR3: CASQTGDYNSPLHF

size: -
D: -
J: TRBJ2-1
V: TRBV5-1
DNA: TGCGCCAGCAGCTTGGAGGGCCGAACTGAGCAGTTCTTC
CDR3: CASSLEGRTEQFF

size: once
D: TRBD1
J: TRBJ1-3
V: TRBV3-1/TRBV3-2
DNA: TGTGCCAGCAGCCAGGATCATACAGGGGCCTCTGGAAACACCATATATTTT
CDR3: CASSQDHTGASGNTIYF

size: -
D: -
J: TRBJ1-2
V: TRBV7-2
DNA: TGTGCCAGCAGCTTAGCAGGGGACTATGGCTACACCTTC
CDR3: CASSLAGDYGYTF

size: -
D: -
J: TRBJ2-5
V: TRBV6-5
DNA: TGTGCCAGCAGTTACTCGACTGGGACCGGTGAATACTTC
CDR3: CASSYSTGTGEYF

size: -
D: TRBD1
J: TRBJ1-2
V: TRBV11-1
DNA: TGTGCCAGCAGCGTTGGGGACAGGGCTGGCTACACCTTC
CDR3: CASSVGDRAGYTF

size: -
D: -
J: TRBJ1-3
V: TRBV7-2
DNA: TGTGCCAGCAGCGCCACCTACGGTAACTCTGGAAACACCATATATTTT
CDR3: CASSATYGNSGNTIYF

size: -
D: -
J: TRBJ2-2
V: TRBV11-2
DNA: TGTGCCAGCAGCTTAGTTAGGACCGGGGAGCTGTTTTTT
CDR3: CASSLVRTGELFF

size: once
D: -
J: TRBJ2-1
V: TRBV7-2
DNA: TGTGCCAGCAGCTCTGGCCCCGGGACCTACAATGAGCAGTTCTTC
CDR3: CASSSGPGTYNEQFF

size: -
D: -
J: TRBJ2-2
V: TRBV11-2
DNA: TGTGCCAGCAGCTTACTCTCTGATCTCCGCTTCAACACCGGGGAGCTGTTTTTT
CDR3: CASSLLSDLRFNTGELFF

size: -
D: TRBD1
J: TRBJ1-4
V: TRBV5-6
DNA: TGTGCCAGCAGCCACTGGACAGGACATCTCTCGACCCCTCCTTTT
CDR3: CASSHWTGHLSTPPF

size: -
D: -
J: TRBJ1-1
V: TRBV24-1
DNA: TGTGCCACCAGTGATCCCGGGGCGAGCACTGAAGCTTTCTTT
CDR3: CATSDPGASTEAFF

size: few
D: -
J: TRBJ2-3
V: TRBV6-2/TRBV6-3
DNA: TGTGCCAGCAGCCCTCATGTCATGACCGACCGATTCTATACGCAGTATTTT
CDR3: CASSPHVMTDRFYTQYF

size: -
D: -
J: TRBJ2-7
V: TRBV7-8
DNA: TGTGCCAGCAGCTTAGACGGGTCTTCCTACGAGCAGTACTTC
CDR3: CASSLDGSSYEQYF

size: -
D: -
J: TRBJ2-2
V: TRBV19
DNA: TGTGCCAGTAGTATAGGTCAGGAGCTCCTCACCGGGGAGCTGTTTTTT
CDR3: CASSIGQELLTGELFF

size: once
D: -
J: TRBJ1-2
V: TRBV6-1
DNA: TGTGCCAGCAGTCCCTCGGGGAGGATTGTCTATGGCTACACCTTC
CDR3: CASSPSGRIVYGYTF

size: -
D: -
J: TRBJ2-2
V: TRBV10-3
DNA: TGTGCCATCAGCGACCGGAGTAGTTTGCTTATGGGGGCCAGCACCGGGGAGCTGTTTTTT
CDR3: CAISDRSSLLMGASTGELFF

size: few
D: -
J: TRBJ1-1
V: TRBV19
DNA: TGTGCCAGTAGTCTGGAGAAGACTGAAGCTTTCTTT
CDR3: CASSLEKTEAFF

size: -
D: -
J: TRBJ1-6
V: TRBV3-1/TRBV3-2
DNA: TGTGCCAGCAGCCAAGATCGGGGGGGTTCACCCCTCCACTTT
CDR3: CASSQDRGGSPLHF

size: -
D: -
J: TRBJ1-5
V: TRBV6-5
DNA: TGTGCCAGCAGTTCATCAGGAGGGACCAATCAGCCCCAGCATTTT
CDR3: CASSSSGGTNQPQHF

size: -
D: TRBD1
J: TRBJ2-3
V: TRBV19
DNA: TGTGCCAGTAGTACCGGGACAGGGGTCACAGATACGCAGTATTTT
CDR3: CASSTGTGVTDTQYF

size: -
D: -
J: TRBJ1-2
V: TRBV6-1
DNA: TGTGCCAGCCAACAGACCCATGGCTACACCTTC
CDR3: CASQQTHGYTF

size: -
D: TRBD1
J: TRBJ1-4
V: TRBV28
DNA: TGTGCCAGCAGGGTTGGACAGGTCGAAAAACTGTTTTTT
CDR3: CASRVGQVEKLFF

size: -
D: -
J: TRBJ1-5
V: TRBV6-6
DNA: TGTGCCAGCAGCTCGCGGACGGAAAATCAGCCCCAGCATTTT
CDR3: CASSSRTENQPQHF

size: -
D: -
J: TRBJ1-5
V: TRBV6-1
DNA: TGTGCCAGCAGTGAAGCTCCGCCCCAGCATTTT
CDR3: CASSEAPPQHF

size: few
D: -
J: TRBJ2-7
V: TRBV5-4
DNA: TGTGCAAGTTCATATGGAGGGACCAGCTCCTACGAGCAGTACTTC
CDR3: CASSYGGTSSYEQYF

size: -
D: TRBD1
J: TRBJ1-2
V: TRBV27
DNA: TGTGCCAGCAGTTTGTCCGGGACAGGGGCGTGGAGCGTGGGGCCCAAGAGATACACCTTC
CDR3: CASSLSGTGAWSVGPKRYTF

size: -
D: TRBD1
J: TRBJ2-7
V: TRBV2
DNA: TGTGCCAGCAAGCCGACAGGGGTTCTCGACGAGCAGTACTTC
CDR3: CASKPTGVLDEQYF

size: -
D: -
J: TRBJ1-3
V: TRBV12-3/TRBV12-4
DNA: TGTGCCAGCAGTTTTTTCGGAAACACCATATATTTT
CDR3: CASSFFGNTIYF

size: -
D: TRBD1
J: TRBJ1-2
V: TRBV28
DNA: TGTGCCAGCAACGTGAGACAGGGAAACTATGGCTACACCTTC
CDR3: CASNVRQGNYGYTF

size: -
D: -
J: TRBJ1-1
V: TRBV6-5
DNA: TGTGCCAGCAGCTCACTCGGACTGGGAAACACTGAAGCTTTCTTT
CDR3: CASSSLGLGNTEAFF

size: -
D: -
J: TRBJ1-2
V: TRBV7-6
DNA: TGTGCCAGCAGCCGTCAGGGATCTGCTGGTTCTGGCTACACCTTC
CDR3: CASSRQGSAGSGYTF

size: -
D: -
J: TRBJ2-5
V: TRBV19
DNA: TGTGCCAGTAGTTCGCCAGGGAGAGAGACCCAGTACTTC
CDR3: CASSSPGRETQYF

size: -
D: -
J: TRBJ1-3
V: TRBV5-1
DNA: TGCGCCAGCAGCTGGAGCGACAGAAACACCATATATTTT
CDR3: CASSWSDRNTIYF

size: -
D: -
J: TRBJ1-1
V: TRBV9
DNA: TGTGCCAGCAGCTCGGGACTACACACTGAAGCTTTCTTT
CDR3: CASSSGLHTEAFF

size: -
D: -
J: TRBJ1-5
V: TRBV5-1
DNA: TGCGCCAGCAGCCCTATGTCGGTCGAACAGCCCCAGCATTTT
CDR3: CASSPMSVEQPQHF